This T cell receptor beta chain was profiled in a study of long-term antiretroviral therapy in people with HIV. Points from the study as a whole: Clones with expansion before ART led the repertoire at all time points. Diversity went up after ART and still fell short of transplant donor controls. Controls exceeded HIV repertoires in CDR3 length range.

The assay used was immunoSEQ (version v3.0), run at survey level. Clones were read by immunoSEQ multiplex PCR, and TCRdb kept only the in-frame ones, dropping some. The data show around 16,000 clones, about 80% seen once. This clone was seen a few times. What it recognizes is unknown. In germline, CDR1 is KGHSH, CDR2 LQKENI. V dropped 3 bases and J dropped 0 bases, with 12 bases sitting between them. CDR3 length: 16 amino acids. The sample consisted of unsorted PBMCs, taken 1.5 years before starting antiretroviral therapy. The sequence came from a woman aged 45-60 years with HIV. V usage is TRBV18 and J usage is TRBJ1-3; D not resolved. CDR3 region: CASSPDLGSSGNTIYF. The DNA of the CDR3 is TGTGCCAGCTCACCCGACCTTGGCAGCTCTGGAAACACCATATATTTT.